This record looks at one T cell receptor beta chain sequence and its context. In this sample, this clonotype turned up many times. Its antigen target is currently unknown. Base quality data are lacking; no much larger clone is found one base away. This sample stems from a study of identical twins (dated by TCRdb to about 2016). For the wider study: To test whether fetal clonotypes persist, the study used deep sequencing on TCR alpha and beta repertoires from monozygotic twins, unrelated adults of various ages, and cord blood. To rule out contamination, the twin experiments were replicated at different times with different library preparation protocols. Overall study results and their limits: Because the same donors could not be followed over many years, the conclusions relied on cross-sectional statistical analysis. Out-of-frame TCR alpha sequences shared between twins showed an excess of low generation-probability sequences compared with coincidental sharing between unrelated individuals. Excess twin sharing in beta out-of-frame sequences was weaker because fewer shared sequences lowered the signal-to-noise ratio. Zero-insertion analyses could be partly confounded by invariant T cells such as MAIT and iNKT, although diverse VJ usage argued against such confounding for most clonotypes. In monozygotic twins, out-of-frame TCR alpha sharing was systematically underestimated by recombination models, although the models agreed with sharing between unrelated individuals. Fewer insertions were carried by abundant cord blood beta clonotypes; a weaker similar trend was observed in young adult naive repertoires, while no such trend was observed in memory repertoires.

Library method: 5' RACE. The sequencer listed for this sample is Illumina HiSeq 2000. A universal primer binding site was added through template switching, and the final cDNA carried a unique molecular identifier so that TCR cDNA molecules could be counted accurately. Specific primers in the conserved constant-segment region were used to synthesize first-strand cDNA for TCR alpha and beta chains. To control for contamination, each cDNA library was double barcoded with a SMART-Mk sample barcode plus Illumina barcodes. TruSeq adapter sequences along with Illumina sample barcodes were introduced in two successive PCR steps. Sequencing of the TCR alpha and beta cDNA libraries was done on the Illumina HiSeq platform using custom primers. Concerning the study's data processing: Unique molecular identifiers were extracted from raw reads with MiGEC, and CDR3 positions were determined with MiXCR. Recombination models were inferred per individual with the repgenHMM and IGoR tools using an EM algorithm. The tcR package in R was used for shared clonotype analysis, with sharing normalized by the product of cloneset sizes. To study raw recombination free of thymic and clonal selection effects, out-of-frame nonproductive sequences were analyzed. TCRdb ran its own pipeline on the public reads, namely fastp trimming at Q25 and MiXCR clone calling, and kept in-frame beta chains. Records with the same CDR3 protein are collapsed into one entry carrying the most frequent genes and DNA. The V and J calls were not made by the authors but by TCRdb's processing. In this sample the table shows approximately 150,000 distinct CDR3 sequences, roughly 3.5% of which occur a single time. The biggest ten clones account for 8.1% of the sample.

Only healthy Caucasian donors were included. Miltenyi CD45RO+ enrichment and human naive T-cell isolation kits were used to isolate memory (CD45RO+) and naive T cells from PBMC. The V end loses 6 bases and the J end loses 7 bases, and a stretch of 18 bases separates them. The CDR3 covers 14 residues, taking in both the cysteine and the phenylalanine. Solely the CDR3 DNA is kept, with 42 bases framed from the first base. Recombination linked TRBV12-3 or TRBV12-4 to TRBJ1-2; no D gene call is confident. The sample taken for sequencing was memory T cells sorted from blood. In the paper's terms, the cell subset or site label means: CD45RO+ enriched T cells. This TCR derives from a young man in good health. The CDR3 has the sequence CASSRLRGVVGYTF. The nucleotides read TGTGCCAGCAGCCGCCTGCGGGGAGTGGTTGGCTACACCTTC.